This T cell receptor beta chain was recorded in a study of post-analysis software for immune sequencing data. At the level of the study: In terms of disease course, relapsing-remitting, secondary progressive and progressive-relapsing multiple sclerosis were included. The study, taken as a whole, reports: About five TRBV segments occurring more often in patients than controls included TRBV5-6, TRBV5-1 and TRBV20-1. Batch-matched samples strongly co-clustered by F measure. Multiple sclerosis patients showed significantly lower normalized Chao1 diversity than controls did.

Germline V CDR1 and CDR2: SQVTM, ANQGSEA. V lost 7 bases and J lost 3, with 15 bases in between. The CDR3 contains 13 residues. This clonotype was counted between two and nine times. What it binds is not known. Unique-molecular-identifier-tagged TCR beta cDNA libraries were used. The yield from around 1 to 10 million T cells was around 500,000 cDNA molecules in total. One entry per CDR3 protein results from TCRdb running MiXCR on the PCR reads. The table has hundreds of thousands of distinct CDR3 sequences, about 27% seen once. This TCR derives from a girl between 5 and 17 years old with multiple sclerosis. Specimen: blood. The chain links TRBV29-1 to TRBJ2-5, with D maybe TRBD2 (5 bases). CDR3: CSAVGEYEETQYF. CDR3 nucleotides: TGCAGCGCCGTCGGGGAGTATGAAGAGACCCAGTACTTC.